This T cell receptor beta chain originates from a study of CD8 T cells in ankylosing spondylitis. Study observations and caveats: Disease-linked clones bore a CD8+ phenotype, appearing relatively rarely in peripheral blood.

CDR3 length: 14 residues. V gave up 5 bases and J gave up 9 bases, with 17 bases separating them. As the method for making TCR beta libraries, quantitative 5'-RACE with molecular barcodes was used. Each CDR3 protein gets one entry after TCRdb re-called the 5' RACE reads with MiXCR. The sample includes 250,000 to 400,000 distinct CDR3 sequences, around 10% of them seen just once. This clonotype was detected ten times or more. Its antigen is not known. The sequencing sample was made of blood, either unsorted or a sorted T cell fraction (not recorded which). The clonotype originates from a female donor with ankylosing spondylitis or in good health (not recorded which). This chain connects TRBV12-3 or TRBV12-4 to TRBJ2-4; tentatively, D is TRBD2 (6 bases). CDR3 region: CASSRLGTYGIQYF. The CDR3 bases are TGTGCCAGCAGTCGCCTGGGGACTTACGGCATTCAGTACTTC.